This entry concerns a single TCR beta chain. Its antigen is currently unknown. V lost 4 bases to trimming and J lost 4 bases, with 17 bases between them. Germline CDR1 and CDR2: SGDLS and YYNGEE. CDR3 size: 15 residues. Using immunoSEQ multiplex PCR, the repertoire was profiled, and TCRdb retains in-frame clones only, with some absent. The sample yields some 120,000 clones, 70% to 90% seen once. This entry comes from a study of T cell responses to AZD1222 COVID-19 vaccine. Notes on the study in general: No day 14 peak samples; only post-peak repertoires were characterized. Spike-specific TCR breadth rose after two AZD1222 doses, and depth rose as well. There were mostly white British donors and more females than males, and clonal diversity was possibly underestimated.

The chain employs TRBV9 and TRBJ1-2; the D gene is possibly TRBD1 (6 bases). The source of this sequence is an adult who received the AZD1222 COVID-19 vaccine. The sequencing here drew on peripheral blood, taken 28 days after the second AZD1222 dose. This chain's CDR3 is CASSPNPGATYGYTF. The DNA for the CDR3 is TGTGCCAGCAGCCCCAACCCGGGGGCCACCTATGGCTACACCTTC.